This T cell receptor beta chain was documented in a study of blood T cell repertoires in COVID-19. Study summary: Spain, Italy and the United States supplied samples that represented acute and convalescent COVID-19. The cDNA or gDNA used as material had been derived from T cells, B-cell-depleted T cells, or PBMCs.

In the authors' methods: By means of reference gene primer amplification, nucleated cell counts were estimated. Libraries were prepared by immunoSEQ multiplex PCR; TCRdb keeps only in-frame clonotypes and omits some of them. The V and J calls and clone size are taken from that table; D and trimming were inferred from the DNA. The sample shows tens of thousands of clones, 84% of them seen only once. The CDR3 loop spans 15 amino acids. The germline CDR1 and CDR2 sequences are SGDLS and YYNGEE. V lost 4 bases and J lost 0, with 14 bases in between. The sample taken for sequencing was peripheral blood. This chain joins TRBV9 and TRBJ2-7, with a tentative D call TRBD1 (5 bases). The source of this sequence is a human donor in a cohort sampled during active COVID-19. CDR3 protein: CASSPVGESSYEQYF. Here the CDR3 DNA reads TGTGCCAGCAGCCCCGTAGGGGAAAGCTCCTACGAGCAGTACTTC.